This T cell receptor beta chain was obtained from a study of T-cell reconstitution after alpha-beta-depleted transplantation in children. Study-level results: Surviving recipient T cells and thymic progenitors accounted for the high day-60 TCRbeta diversity observed in some patients. Roughly two months post-transplant, alpha-beta T cells reportedly originated from several hundred graft clones that had expanded. It was newly produced T cells that mostly accounted for T-cell counts and diversity one year after transplant.

TCRbeta library construction was performed incorporating unique molecular identifiers. One entry per CDR3 protein, called by TCRdb with MiXCR from the PCR reads. The sample comprises some 830,000 distinct CDR3 sequences, 16% of which are singletons, and about 5% rests with the top ten. This clonotype came up a few times. Its antigen remains unidentified. The germline V and J ends were trimmed by 3 bases and 7 bases, with 15 bases remaining between them. CDR1 and CDR2 from the germline V gene are MGHRA and YSYEKL. The CDR3 runs 14 residues. Sequences were derived from PBMCs, mostly from graft donor cells, sampled 360 days after TCRalphabeta/CD19-depleted stem cell transplant. The V gene is TRBV4-1, the J gene TRBJ2-5; tentative D call: TRBD1 (6 bases). The origin of this receptor is a male patient between 5 and 17 years old who had a stem cell transplant for acute lymphoblastic leukemia, so the T cells may come from the graft donor. CDR3 DNA: TGCGCCAGCAGCCACCCGGGGACACGGGCGACCCAGTACTTC. It specifies CASSHPGTRATQYF.